This is a list of T cell receptor beta chains from one sample in a study of PD-L1 blockade in urothelial cancer. The protocol was immunoSEQ multiplex PCR, while the TCRdb copy is restricted to in-frame clones and leaves out a portion. Of 90,000 to 120,000 clones in the sample, over 75% were seen once. The input for sequencing was PBMCs, taken around atezolizumab (anti-PD-L1) treatment. The receptors originated from a man aged 50 to 59 with urothelial cancer. CDR3s include the opening cysteine and the closing phenylalanine or tryptophan. Fields, in order: V gene, D gene, clone size, J gene, CDR3 protein, CDR3 DNA. The D gene is left open where the match is weak. Clone size is given for some rows only: seen once, a few or many times, or a class if the clone is expanded.

v_gene: TRBV2; d_gene: -; abundance: -; j_gene: TRBJ2-2; CDR3aa: CASSVGTLELFF; CDR3nt: TGTGCCAGCAGCGTCGGGACTTTGGAGCTGTTTTTT
v_gene: TRBV5-8; d_gene: TRBD1; abundance: once; j_gene: TRBJ2-4; CDR3aa: CASSFRGISGTGENIQYF; CDR3nt: TGTGCCAGCAGCTTTCGCGGTATTAGCGGGACAGGGGAAAACATTCAGTACTTC
v_gene: TRBV28; d_gene: TRBD2; abundance: -; j_gene: TRBJ2-3; CDR3aa: CASREGTSDTQYF; CDR3nt: TGTGCCAGCAGGGAAGGGACTAGCGATACGCAGTATTTT
v_gene: TRBV28; d_gene: TRBD1; abundance: once; j_gene: TRBJ1-2; CDR3aa: CASSDRVGYTF; CDR3nt: TGTGCCAGCAGCGACAGGGTCGGCTACACCTTC
v_gene: TRBV10-2; d_gene: -; abundance: -; j_gene: TRBJ1-5; CDR3aa: CASSESHHNQPQHF; CDR3nt: TGCGCCAGCAGTGAGTCACACCATAATCAGCCCCAGCATTTT
v_gene: TRBV28; d_gene: TRBD1; abundance: -; j_gene: TRBJ1-1; CDR3aa: CATGTAGTEAFF; CDR3nt: TGTGCCACCGGGACAGCTGGCACTGAAGCTTTCTTT
v_gene: TRBV7-2; d_gene: TRBD2; abundance: once; j_gene: TRBJ2-3; CDR3aa: CASSYQGLAGTDTQYF; CDR3nt: TGTGCCAGCAGCTACCAAGGACTAGCGGGCACAGATACGCAGTATTTT
v_gene: TRBV5-5; d_gene: TRBD2; abundance: -; j_gene: TRBJ2-2; CDR3aa: CASSFGGGRNTGELFF; CDR3nt: TGTGCCAGCAGCTTTGGGGGGGGTCGTAACACCGGGGAGCTGTTTTTT
v_gene: TRBV7-9; d_gene: -; abundance: -; j_gene: TRBJ1-2; CDR3aa: CASSLHTVSGYTF; CDR3nt: TGTGCCAGCAGCTTACATACGGTATCCGGCTACACCTTC
v_gene: TRBV19; d_gene: TRBD1; abundance: -; j_gene: TRBJ1-5; CDR3aa: CASSTTGMLPHQPQHF; CDR3nt: TGTGCCAGTAGTACGACAGGGATGCTTCCCCATCAGCCCCAGCATTTT
v_gene: TRBV18; d_gene: -; abundance: -; j_gene: TRBJ2-1; CDR3aa: CASSTGKSSYNEQFF; CDR3nt: TGTGCCAGCTCAACCGGGAAAAGCTCCTACAATGAGCAGTTCTTC
v_gene: TRBV5-5; d_gene: -; abundance: -; j_gene: TRBJ1-2; CDR3aa: CASSYSLQGLNYGYTF; CDR3nt: TGTGCCAGCAGCTACAGTTTACAGGGCCTCAACTATGGCTACACCTTC
v_gene: TRBV7-3; d_gene: TRBD1; abundance: -; j_gene: TRBJ1-1; CDR3aa: CASSWGQGSNTEAFF; CDR3nt: TGTGCCAGCAGCTGGGGACAGGGCTCGAACACTGAAGCTTTCTTT
v_gene: TRBV18; d_gene: -; abundance: -; j_gene: TRBJ2-3; CDR3aa: CASSPGTDTQYF; CDR3nt: TGTGCCAGCTCACCCGGCACAGATACGCAGTATTTT
v_gene: TRBV30; d_gene: -; abundance: -; j_gene: TRBJ2-6; CDR3aa: CAWSSGANVLTF; CDR3nt: TGTGCCTGGTCCTCGGGGGCCAACGTCCTGACTTTC
v_gene: TRBV28; d_gene: -; abundance: -; j_gene: TRBJ1-3; CDR3aa: CASSLLVGGGNTIYF; CDR3nt: TGTGCCAGCAGTTTACTAGTGGGGGGAGGAAACACCATATATTTT
v_gene: TRBV2; d_gene: TRBD2; abundance: -; j_gene: TRBJ2-3; CDR3aa: CASSVSRREGGDTQYF; CDR3nt: TGTGCCAGCAGTGTTAGTAGACGGGAGGGGGGAGATACGCAGTATTTT
v_gene: TRBV27; d_gene: TRBD1; abundance: -; j_gene: TRBJ1-6; CDR3aa: CASRLKGAGVLGGSPLHF; CDR3nt: TGTGCCAGCAGACTTAAGGGGGCAGGGGTCCTCGGGGGATCACCCCTCCACTTT
v_gene: TRBV5-1; d_gene: -; abundance: -; j_gene: TRBJ2-3; CDR3aa: CASSGPGADTQYF; CDR3nt: TGCGCCAGCAGCGGACCGGGGGCAGATACGCAGTATTTT
v_gene: TRBV5-8; d_gene: TRBD2; abundance: once; j_gene: TRBJ2-3; CDR3aa: CASSLGTLAGYTDTQYF; CDR3nt: TGTGCCAGCAGCTTGGGGACTCTAGCGGGGTACACAGATACGCAGTATTTT
v_gene: TRBV6-4; d_gene: TRBD1; abundance: -; j_gene: TRBJ2-6; CDR3aa: CASSGDRGSGANVLTF; CDR3nt: TGTGCCAGCAGTGGGGACAGGGGCTCTGGGGCCAACGTCCTGACTTTC
v_gene: TRBV19; d_gene: -; abundance: few; j_gene: TRBJ1-6; CDR3aa: CASSIDLSNSPLHF; CDR3nt: TGTGCCAGTAGTATAGATCTGAGTAATTCACCCCTCCACTTT
v_gene: TRBV2; d_gene: -; abundance: -; j_gene: TRBJ2-7; CDR3aa: CASSESGRAYEQYF; CDR3nt: TGTGCCAGCAGTGAAAGCGGGCGGGCCTACGAGCAGTACTTC
v_gene: TRBV30; d_gene: -; abundance: -; j_gene: TRBJ2-3; CDR3aa: CAWTGGSTDTQYF; CDR3nt: TGTGCCTGGACCGGGGGTAGCACAGATACGCAGTATTTT